This TCR beta chain was recorded in a study of T-cell memory formation after mild COVID-19. Study-wide points: Researchers found some responding clones in pre-infection memory, a sign that cross-reactive memory joined.

V gave up 2 bases and J gave up 9 bases, with 8 bases separating them. This CDR3 region has 12 residues. Germline CDR1 reads MNHNY; CDR2 reads SVGAGI (reference sequence). Details on this clonotype: The antigen is undetermined.

TCRdb recomputed calls from the 5' RACE reads with MiXCR, one row per CDR3 protein. The data hold about 110,000 distinct CDR3 sequences, with roughly 19% observed a single time. This chain connects TRBV6-6 to TRBJ2-1; a possible D gene is TRBD1 (6 bases). The sequence was obtained from a man between 18 and 29 years old who had mild COVID-19 (a few samples of this study predate the infection). Cell type and time point are not known. The sequenced sample consisted of PBMCs or a T cell subset sorted from them (not recorded which). The CDR3 DNA sequence: TGTGCCAGCAGTTACCCACAGGGTGAGCAGTTCTTC. As protein: CASSYPQGEQFF.